Included here is one T cell receptor beta chain sequence, with context. This sample is part of a study of blood T cell repertoires in COVID-19. Study context: Some COVID-19 samples were acute and others convalescent; all came from the United States, Italy and Spain. Sample material is recorded as cDNA or gDNA derived from T cells, B-cell-depleted T cells, or PBMCs.

Original data processing: For nucleated cells, counts were estimated from reference gene primer amplification. TCRdb's copy holds only in-frame clones and misses some; the assay was immunoSEQ multiplex PCR. The D gene and trimming were derived from the DNA, and the V and J assignments and clone size from that table. The table shows over 200,000 clones, with approximately 87% occurring only once. The CDR3 sequence is 13 residues long. Trimming stripped 6 bases from V and 9 bases from J, with 18 bases between. In germline, CDR1 is MNHEY, CDR2 SVGAGI. The receptor's source is a man aged 55 to 70 who had recovered from COVID-19. The V and J genes are TRBV6-5 and TRBJ2-7; D might be TRBD2 (6 bases). Sequencing input: peripheral blood. CDR3 nucleotides: TGTGCCAGCAGACCTAGGGACTCGATCGGGCAGTACTTC. This codes for CASRPRDSIGQYF.